This T cell receptor (beta chain) is from a study of blood T cells in healthy people across ages. Study-level results: Unsorted PBMCs prevented conclusive naive versus antigen-experienced comparison. Naive T cell percentage strongly correlated with TCR beta diversity.

Sample-barcoded 5' priming and a J-beta primer mix drove a second PCR of 7 to 11 cycles. A tag from a template-switch adaptor with 12 random nucleotides marked each cDNA molecule. TCRdb itself ran the 5' RACE reads through MiXCR, one entry per CDR3 protein. The data show hundreds of thousands of distinct CDR3 sequences, 56% seen once. The table lists this clonotype with a few counts. Its target is unknown. The CDR3 is made up of 17 amino acids. CDR1 is LGHNA and CDR2 is YSLEER in the germline V gene. V was pared by 0 bases and J by 3 bases, with 18 bases between. The source is a man aged 35 to 55 in good health. Sequenced input: blood. This sequence joins TRBV4-3 and TRBJ2-7; D may be TRBD1 (6 bases). The CDR3 DNA reads TGCGCCAGCAGCCAAGATGGTGACAGGACAAACGACTACGAGCAGTACTTC. Residues: CASSQDGDRTNDYEQYF.